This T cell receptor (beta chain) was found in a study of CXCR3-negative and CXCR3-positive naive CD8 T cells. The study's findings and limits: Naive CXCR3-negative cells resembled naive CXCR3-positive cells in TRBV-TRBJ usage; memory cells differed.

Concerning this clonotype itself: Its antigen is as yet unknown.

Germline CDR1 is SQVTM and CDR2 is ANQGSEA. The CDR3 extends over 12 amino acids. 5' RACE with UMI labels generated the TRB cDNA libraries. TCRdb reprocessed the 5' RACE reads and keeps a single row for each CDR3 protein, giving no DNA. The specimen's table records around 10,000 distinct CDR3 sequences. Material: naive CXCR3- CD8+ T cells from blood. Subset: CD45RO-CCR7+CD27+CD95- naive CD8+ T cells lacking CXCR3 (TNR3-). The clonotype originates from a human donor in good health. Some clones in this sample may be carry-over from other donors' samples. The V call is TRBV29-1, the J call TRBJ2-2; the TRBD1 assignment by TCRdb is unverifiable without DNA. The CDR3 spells CSGWTGAGELFF.